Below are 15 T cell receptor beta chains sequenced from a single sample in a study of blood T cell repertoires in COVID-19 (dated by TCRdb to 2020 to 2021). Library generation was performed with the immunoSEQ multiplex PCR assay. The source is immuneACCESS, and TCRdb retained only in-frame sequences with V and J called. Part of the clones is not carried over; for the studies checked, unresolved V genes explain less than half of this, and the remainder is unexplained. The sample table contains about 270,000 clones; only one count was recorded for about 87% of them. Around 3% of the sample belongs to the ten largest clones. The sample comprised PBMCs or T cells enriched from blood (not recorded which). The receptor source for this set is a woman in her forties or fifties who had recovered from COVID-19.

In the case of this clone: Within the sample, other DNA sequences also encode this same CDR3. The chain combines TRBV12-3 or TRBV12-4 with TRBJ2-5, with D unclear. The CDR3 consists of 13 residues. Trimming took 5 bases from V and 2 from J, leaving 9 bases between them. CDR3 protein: CASSLGGQETQYF. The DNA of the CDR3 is TGTGCCAGCAGTCTTGGCGGACAAGAGACCCAGTACTTC.

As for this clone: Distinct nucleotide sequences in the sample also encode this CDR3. The CDR3 sequence: CASSLDRDQPQHF. CDR3 sequence (DNA): TGTGCCAGCTCATTGGACAGGGATCAGCCCCAGCATTTT. This chain connects TRBV18 to TRBJ1-5; the match to TRBD1 covers 8 bases. CDR1 is KGHSH, CDR2 LQKENI, per germline. The CDR3 contains 13 residues. J was trimmed by 5 bases and V by 5 bases; bases with no gene match: 2.

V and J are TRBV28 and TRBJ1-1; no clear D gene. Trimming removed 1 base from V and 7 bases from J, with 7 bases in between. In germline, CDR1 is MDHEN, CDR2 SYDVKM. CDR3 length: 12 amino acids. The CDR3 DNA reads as TGTGCCAGCAGTTTATTAGTTGGTGAAGCTTTCTTT. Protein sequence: CASSLLVGEAFF.

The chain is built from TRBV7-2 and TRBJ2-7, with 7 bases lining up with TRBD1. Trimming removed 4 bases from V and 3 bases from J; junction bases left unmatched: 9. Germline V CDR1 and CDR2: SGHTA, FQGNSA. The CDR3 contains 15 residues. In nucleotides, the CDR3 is TGTGCCAGCAGCTCAGGGACAGCATACGTCTACGAGCAGTACTTC. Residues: CASSSGTAYVYEQYF.

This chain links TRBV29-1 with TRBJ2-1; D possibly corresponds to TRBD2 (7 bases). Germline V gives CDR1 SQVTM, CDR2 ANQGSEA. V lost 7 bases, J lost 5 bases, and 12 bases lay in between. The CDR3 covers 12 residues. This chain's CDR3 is CSGEGGDNEQFF. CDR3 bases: TGCAGCGGCGAAGGGGGGGACAATGAGCAGTTCTTC.

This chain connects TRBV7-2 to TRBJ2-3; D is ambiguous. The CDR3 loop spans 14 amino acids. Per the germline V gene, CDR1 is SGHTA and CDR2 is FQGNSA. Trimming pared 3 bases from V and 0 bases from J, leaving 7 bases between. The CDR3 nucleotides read TGTGCCAGCAGCTTTCGACTGAGCACAGATACGCAGTATTTT. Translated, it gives CASSFRLSTDTQYF. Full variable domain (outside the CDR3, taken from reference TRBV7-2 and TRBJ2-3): GAGVSQSPSNKVTEKGKDVELRCDPISGHTALYWYRQSLGQGLEFLIYFQGNSAPDKSGLPSDRFSAERTGGSVSTLTIQRTQQEDSAVYLCASSFRLSTDTQYFGPGTRLTVL.

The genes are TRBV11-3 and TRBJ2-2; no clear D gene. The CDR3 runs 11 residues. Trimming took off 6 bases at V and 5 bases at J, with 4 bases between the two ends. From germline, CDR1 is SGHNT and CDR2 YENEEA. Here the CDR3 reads CASRSTGELFF. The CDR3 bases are TGTGCCAGCAGGAGTACCGGGGAGCTGTTTTTT.

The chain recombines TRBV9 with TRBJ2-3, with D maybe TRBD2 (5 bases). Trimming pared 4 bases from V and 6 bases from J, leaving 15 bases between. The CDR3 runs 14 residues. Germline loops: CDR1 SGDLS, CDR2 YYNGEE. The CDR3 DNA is TGTGCCAGCAGCACCGCCCCCGAGCGGGATACGCAGTATTTT. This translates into CASSTAPERDTQYF.

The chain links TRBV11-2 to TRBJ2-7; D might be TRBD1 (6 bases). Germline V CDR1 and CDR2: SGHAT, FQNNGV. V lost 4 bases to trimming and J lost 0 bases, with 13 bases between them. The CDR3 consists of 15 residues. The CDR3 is CASSSLRDISYEQYF. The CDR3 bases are TGTGCCAGCAGCTCTCTCCGGGACATCTCCTACGAGCAGTACTTC.

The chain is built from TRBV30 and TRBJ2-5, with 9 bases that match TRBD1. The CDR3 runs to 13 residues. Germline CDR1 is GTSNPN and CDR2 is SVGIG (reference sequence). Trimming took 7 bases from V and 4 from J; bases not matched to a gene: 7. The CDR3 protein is CAFGTGTRETQYF. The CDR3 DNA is TGTGCCTTCGGGACAGGGACCCGAGAGACCCAGTACTTC.

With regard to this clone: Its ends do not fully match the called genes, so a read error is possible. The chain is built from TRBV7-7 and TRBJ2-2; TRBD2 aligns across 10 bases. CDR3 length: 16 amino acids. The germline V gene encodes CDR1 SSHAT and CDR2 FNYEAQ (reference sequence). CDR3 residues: CASSLAGPSGSGELFF. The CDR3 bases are TGTGCTAGCAGCTTAGCGGGGCCTAGCGGGAGCGGGGAGCTGTTTTTT. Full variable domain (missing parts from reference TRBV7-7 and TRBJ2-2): GAGVSQSPRYKVTKRGQDVTLRCDPISSHATLYWYQQALGQGPEFLTYFNYEAQPDKSGLPSDRFSAERPEGSISTLTIQRTEQRDSAMYRCASSLAGPSGSGELFFGEGSRLTVL.

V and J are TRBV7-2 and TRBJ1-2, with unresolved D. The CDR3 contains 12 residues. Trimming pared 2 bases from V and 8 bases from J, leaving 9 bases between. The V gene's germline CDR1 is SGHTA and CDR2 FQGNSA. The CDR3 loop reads CASSLSRGGYTF. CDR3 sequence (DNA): TGTGCCAGCAGCTTAAGCAGAGGCGGCTACACCTTC. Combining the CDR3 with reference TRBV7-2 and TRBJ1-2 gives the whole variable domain GAGVSQSPSNKVTEKGKDVELRCDPISGHTALYWYRQSLGQGLEFLIYFQGNSAPDKSGLPSDRFSAERTGGSVSTLTIQRTQQEDSAVYLCASSLSRGGYTFGSGTRLTVV.

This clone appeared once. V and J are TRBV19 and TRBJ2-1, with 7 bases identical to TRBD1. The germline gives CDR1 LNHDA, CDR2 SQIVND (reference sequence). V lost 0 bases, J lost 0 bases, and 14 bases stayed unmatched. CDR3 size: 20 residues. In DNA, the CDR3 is TGTGCCAGTAGTATAGACCCGAGATACAGGGGTACCCGCTCCTACAATGAGCAGTTCTTC. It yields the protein CASSIDPRYRGTRSYNEQFF.

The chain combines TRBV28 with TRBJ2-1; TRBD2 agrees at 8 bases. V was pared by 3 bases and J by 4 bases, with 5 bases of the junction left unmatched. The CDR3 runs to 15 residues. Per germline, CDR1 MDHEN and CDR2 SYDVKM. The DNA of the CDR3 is TGTGCCAGCAGTTTCGTAACTAGCGGTTACAATGAGCAGTTCTTC. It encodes CASSFVTSGYNEQFF.

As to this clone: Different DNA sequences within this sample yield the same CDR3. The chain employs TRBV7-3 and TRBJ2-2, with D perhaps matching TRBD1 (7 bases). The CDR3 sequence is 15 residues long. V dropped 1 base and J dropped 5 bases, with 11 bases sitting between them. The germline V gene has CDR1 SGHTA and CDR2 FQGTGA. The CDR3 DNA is TGTGCCAGCAGCTTAAGACAGGGAGGAACCGGGGAGCTGTTTTTT. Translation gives CASSLRQGGTGELFF.